The next 18 T cell receptor beta chains were all read from a single sample in a study of blood T cell repertoires in COVID-19. Method: immunoSEQ multiplex PCR; TCRdb's copy keeps in-frame clones and lacks some. The data hold just under 250,000 clones, with 75% to 90% observed a single time. The sequencing sample was made of PBMCs or T cells enriched from blood (not recorded which). These receptor sequences come from a woman aged 25 to 39 who had recovered from COVID-19.

The chain combines TRBV7-8 with TRBJ1-1; perhaps TRBD1 as D (5 bases). With 8 bases removed from V and 5 bases from J, the gap between germline ends came to 15 bases. This CDR3 region has 13 residues. Germline CDR1 SGHVS, CDR2 FQNEAQ. CDR3 sequence reads: CASSVGRDTEAFF. CDR3 nucleotide sequence: TGTGCCAGCTCAGTGGGCAGGGATACTGAAGCTTTCTTT.

This chain uses TRBV7-3 with TRBJ2-2; 13 positions match TRBD2. The V and J ends lost 5 bases and 5 bases, in that order; junction bases with no gene match: 5. The CDR3 is made up of 16 amino acids. Germline V CDR1 and CDR2: SGHTA, FQGTGA. Here the CDR3 reads CASSLGLAGLTGELFF. The CDR3 nucleotides read TGTGCCAGCAGCCTGGGACTAGCGGGACTAACCGGGGAGCTGTTTTTT.

This chain links TRBV6-5 with TRBJ2-2, with a weak D call TRBD1 (6 bases). There are 13 residues in the CDR3. Trimming left V 5 bases short and J 6 bases short, with 10 bases between. Germline V gene lookup returns CDR1 MNHEY and CDR2 SVGAGI. In DNA, the CDR3 is TGTGCCAGCAGTCCCAGGGGTCCCGGGGAGCTGTTTTTT. It translates to CASSPRGPGELFF.

As regards this clone: Other DNA sequences within the sample encode an identical CDR3. The chain has TRBV27 and TRBJ2-7, with no clear D. Germline CDR1 MNHEY, CDR2 SMNVEV (reference sequence). The CDR3 has 12 amino acids. Trimming stripped 5 bases from V and 2 bases from J, with 7 bases between. CDR3 in amino acids: CASSPSPYEQYF. The CDR3 nucleotides are TGTGCCAGCAGTCCGAGCCCCTACGAGCAGTACTTC.

The V and J genes are TRBV7-2 and TRBJ2-7; D remains unclear. Germline values: CDR1 SGHTA, CDR2 FQGNSA. V lost 4 bases to trimming and J lost 0 bases, with 4 bases between them. This CDR3 has 12 residues. The DNA for the CDR3 is TGTGCCAGCAGCTCCTTCTCCTACGAGCAGTACTTC. It translates to CASSSFSYEQYF.

The chain is built from TRBV14 and TRBJ2-6, with D perhaps matching TRBD2 (5 bases). CDR3 length: 13 residues. The ends were cut back, 8 bases at V and 5 bases at J, with 10 bases in the middle. The germline V gene has CDR1 SGHDN and CDR2 FVKESK. As DNA, the CDR3 is TGTGCCAGCGCGGGTGTGTGGGCCAACGTCCTGACTTTC. Translated: CASAGVWANVLTF.

The DNA for the CDR3 is TGTGCCTGGAGTGACAGGGGGAACTATGGCTACACCTTC. Translating gives CAWSDRGNYGYTF. This rearrangement joins TRBV30 to TRBJ1-2; TRBD1 matches 8 bases. The germline V gene has CDR1 GTSNPN and CDR2 SVGIG (reference sequence). V was clipped by 1 base and J by 2 bases; unmatched bases: 0. This CDR3 region has 13 residues.

This chain connects TRBV5-1 to TRBJ2-1, with TRBD1 as a possible D gene (5 bases). This CDR3 has 15 residues. Germline CDR1 is SGHRS and CDR2 is YFSETQ. Trimming stripped 1 base from V and 9 bases from J, with 17 bases between. In DNA form, the CDR3 reads TGCGCCAGCAGCTTGCGCGAGCTGGGGCTTGGTGAGCAGTTCTTC. Its protein product is CASSLRELGLGEQFF.

The chain uses TRBV9 and TRBJ1-5; TRBD1 aligns across 7 bases. The length of the CDR3 is 15 residues. Germline V gene sequence: CDR1 SGDLS, CDR2 YYNGEE. V shed 4 bases and J 4 bases; nucleotides not matched to a gene: 8. CDR3 loop: CASSPGDSLNQPQHF. CDR3 bases: TGTGCCAGCAGCCCGGGGGACAGTCTGAATCAGCCCCAGCATTTT.

V and J are TRBV7-8 and TRBJ1-1; D gene uncertain. V was pared by 2 bases and J by 1 base, with 11 bases between. Germline V gene lookup returns CDR1 SGHVS and CDR2 FQNEAQ. The CDR3 is 15 amino acids. The chain's CDR3 is CASSLWAGKNTEAFF. For the CDR3, the DNA is TGTGCCAGCAGCTTATGGGCCGGGAAGAACACTGAAGCTTTCTTT. The full variable domain, rest sourced from reference TRBV7-8 and TRBJ1-1, is GAGVSQSPRYKVAKRGQDVALRCDPISGHVSLFWYQQALGQGPEFLTYFQNEAQLDKSGLPSDRFFAERPEGSVSTLKIQRTQQEDSAVYLCASSLWAGKNTEAFFGQGTRLTVV.

The rearrangement links TRBV15 to TRBJ1-1; 9 bases map to TRBD1. Germline lookup yields CDR1 LNHNV and CDR2 YYDKDF (reference sequence). The CDR3 is 11 amino acids. The V and J ends lost 6 bases and 10 bases, in that order; junction bases with no gene match: 3. The CDR3 loop reads CATRGTGRAFF. The DNA of the CDR3 is TGTGCCACCAGGGGGACAGGGAGAGCTTTCTTT.

The chain links TRBV9 to TRBJ2-3, with 7 nucleotides matching TRBD2. Looked up from germline, CDR1 is SGDLS and CDR2 is YYNGEE. This CDR3 has 16 amino acids. Losses at the gene ends were 2 bases for V and 0 bases for J; bases not matched to a gene: 6. The CDR3 DNA follows: TGTGCCAGCAGCGTTTCGGCGGGAGCTAGCACAGATACGCAGTATTTT. It codes for CASSVSAGASTDTQYF. Together with reference TRBV9 and TRBJ2-3, the CDR3 gives the full variable domain: DSGVTQTPKHLITATGQRVTLRCSPRSGDLSVYWYQQSLDQGLQFLIQYYNGEERAKGNILERFSAQQFPDLHSELNLSSLELGDSALYFCASSVSAGASTDTQYFGPGTRLTVL.

This clone was counted once. The DNA of the CDR3 is TGTGCCAGCAGTTTATCGGGAACAGGACAACATCAGCCCCAGCATTTT. It translates to CASSLSGTGQHQPQHF. V gene TRBV27 combines with J gene TRBJ1-5; maybe TRBD1 (5 bases). The CDR3 contains 16 residues. The V gene's germline CDR1 is MNHEY and CDR2 SMNVEV (reference sequence). The V end lost 0 bases, the J end lost 5 bases, and 14 bases lay between the germline ends.

The chain carries TRBV19 and TRBJ2-1, with D tentatively TRBD1 (5 bases). This CDR3 contains 16 residues. V lost 7 bases, J lost 5 bases, and 21 bases lay in between. Germline V CDR1 and CDR2: LNHDA, SQIVND (reference sequence). This CDR3 is CASTPRQGRWDNEQFF. DNA for the CDR3: TGTGCCAGTACCCCTAGGCAGGGTCGATGGGACAATGAGCAGTTCTTC.

The chain couples TRBV28 to TRBJ1-1, with D possibly TRBD1 on 5 matching bases. The germline V gene has CDR1 MDHEN and CDR2 SYDVKM. There are 15 residues in the CDR3. V shed 10 bases and J shed 5 bases, with 23 bases lying between them. In nucleotides, the CDR3 is TGTGCCATCCACCCAGGGTGGCTCGCCGGGACTGAAGCTTTCTTT. Encoded protein: CAIHPGWLAGTEAFF.

The chain couples TRBV28 to TRBJ1-2; D is perhaps TRBD1 (6 bases). CDR3 length: 15 residues. V shed 5 bases and J shed 0 bases, with 13 bases lying between them. Germline V gives CDR1 MDHEN, CDR2 SYDVKM. The CDR3 is CASSATGIANYGYTF. The CDR3 coding sequence is TGTGCCAGCAGTGCAACAGGGATAGCTAACTATGGCTACACCTTC.

This sequence joins TRBV7-9 and TRBJ1-2, with 7 bases that match TRBD1. The length of the CDR3 is 13 residues. Germline-derived CDR1 and CDR2 are SEHNR and FQNEAQ (reference sequence). With V trimmed by 1 base and J by 7 bases, 3 bases remained unmatched. The DNA of the CDR3 is TGTGCCAGCAGCTTAGAACAGGGGTTTGGCTACACCTTC. Its protein product is CASSLEQGFGYTF.

The V and J genes are TRBV28 and TRBJ1-6; 7 nucleotides line up with TRBD1. V shed 5 bases, J shed 10 bases, and the junction held 17 bases outside the gene matches. The CDR3 covers 17 residues. CDR1 and CDR2 from the germline V gene are MDHEN and SYDVKM. The CDR3 nucleotides are TGTGCCAGCAGTCCGCCGGGACAGTCCCTTACCCAATCACCCCTCCACTTT. Amino acid sequence: CASSPPGQSLTQSPLHF.